This T cell receptor (beta chain) was observed in a study of monozygotic twins with inflammatory bowel disease. Study results and caveats: Especially with disease activity, IBD patients shared fewer clonotypes with others than healthy twins did. Variability may have been added to patient repertoires by differing immunosuppressive treatments.

Germline V gene sequence: CDR1 LGHNA, CDR2 YNFKEQ. The CDR3 covers 13 residues. Eight separate reactions per sample served to make cDNA. The authors ran two nested PCRs of about 16 and 10 cycles on TCRalpha and TCRbeta cDNA. TCRdb derives one entry per CDR3 protein from the 5' RACE reads, leaving out DNA. In total, the table holds approximately 400,000 distinct CDR3 sequences. Comment on this clonotype: Its matching antigen is unknown.

This clonotype was sampled from a human donor with ulcerative colitis or Crohn's disease, or a healthy co-twin of an affected twin (not recorded which). The V and J genes are TRBV4-2 and TRBJ2-3; TCRdb names TRBD1, which stays unverified in the absence of DNA. The sample taken for sequencing was blood. CDR3 loop: CASSQDGARTQYF.